The sequence of this T cell receptor (beta chain) was determined in a study of neoadjuvant nivolumab and ipilimumab in lung cancer. Overall study: Nivolumab 3 mg/kg was given days 1, 15 and 29, plus ipilimumab 1 mg/kg day 1 in combination.

As concerns this clone: Its target is unknown.

TCRdb's copy holds only in-frame clones and misses some; the assay was immunoSEQ multiplex PCR. The sample lists about 3,800 clones, about nine tenths occurring once. CDR1 is MNHNY, CDR2 SVGAGI, per germline (reference sequence). The CDR3 is made up of 14 amino acids. Trimming stripped 4 bases from V and 4 bases from J, with 14 bases between. General study findings and limits: Pretherapy blood TCR richness correlated positively with resected tumor richness. Resected tumors had greater TCR richness and clonality than uninvolved lung. Only two of four nivolumab-treated tumors gained richness and clonality by surgery.

The source material was adjacent normal lung tissue, sampled after neoadjuvant nivolumab, alone or with ipilimumab, at or shortly before surgery. The origin of this receptor is an adult with non-small cell lung cancer. The chain has TRBV6-6 and TRBJ2-7; D may correspond to TRBD1 or TRBD2 (6 bases each). The CDR3 region is CASSSEGGKYEQYF. Here the CDR3 DNA reads TGTGCCAGCAGTTCTGAAGGGGGGAAATACGAGCAGTACTTC.